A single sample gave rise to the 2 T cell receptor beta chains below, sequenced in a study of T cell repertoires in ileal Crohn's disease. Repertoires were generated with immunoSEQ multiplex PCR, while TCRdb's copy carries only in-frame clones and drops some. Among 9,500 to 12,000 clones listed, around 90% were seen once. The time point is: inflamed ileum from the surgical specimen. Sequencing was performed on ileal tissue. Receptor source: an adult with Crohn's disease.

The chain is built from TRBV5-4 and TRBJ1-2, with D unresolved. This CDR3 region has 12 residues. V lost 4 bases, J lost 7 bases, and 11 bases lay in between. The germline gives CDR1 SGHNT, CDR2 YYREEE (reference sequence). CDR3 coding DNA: TGTGCCAGCAGCGGCGAGGCGGGTGGCTACACCTTC. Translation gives CASSGEAGGYTF. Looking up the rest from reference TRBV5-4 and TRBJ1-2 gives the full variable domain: ETGVTQSPTHLIKTRGQQVTLRCSSQSGHNTVSWYQQALGQGPQFIFQYYREEENGRGNFPPRFSGLQFPNYSSELNVNALELDDSALYLCASSGEAGGYTFGSGTRLTVV.

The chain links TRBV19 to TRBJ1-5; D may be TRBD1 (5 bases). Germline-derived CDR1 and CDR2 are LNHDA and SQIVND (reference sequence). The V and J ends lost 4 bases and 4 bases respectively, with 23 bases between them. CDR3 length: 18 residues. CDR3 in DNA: TGTGCCAGTAGTAAATCGGGATCTTTCAGGGCGGGGAATCAGCCCCAGCATTTT. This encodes CASSKSGSFRAGNQPQHF.